These 17 T cell receptor beta chains were all obtained from the same sample, sequenced in a study of siplizumab effects on memory and regulatory T cells. Clones were sequenced by immunoSEQ multiplex PCR, and TCRdb holds only the in-frame ones, with some missing. The sample yields 70,000 or so clones, 91% seen once. Sequencing was done on a sample of CD8+ T cells sorted from blood. These receptors were taken from a human donor in good health.

The chain recombines TRBV5-8 with TRBJ2-7; 8 nucleotides match TRBD1. Germline assignment: CDR1 SGHTS and CDR2 YDEGEE. J lost 2 bases, V lost 5 bases, and 12 bases had no gene match. The CDR3 extends over 16 amino acids. The CDR3 DNA reads as TGTGCCAGCAGTAAAAACAGGGGGTTCTTGACCTACGAGCAGTACTTC. Protein: CASSKNRGFLTYEQYF.

The genes are TRBV5-1 and TRBJ2-7, with a tentative D call TRBD2 (7 bases). CDR3 length equals 14 residues. The V and J ends lost 8 bases and 1 base respectively, with 16 bases between them. The germline V gene encodes CDR1 SGHRS and CDR2 YFSETQ. The DNA for the CDR3 is TGCGCCAGATGGGGGCGGGGGTTATCCTACGAGCAGTACTTC. It is translated as CARWGRGLSYEQYF.

The V gene is TRBV27, the J gene TRBJ2-1, with TRBD1 matching 11 bases. V dropped 5 bases and J dropped 5; count of bases not matched to a gene: 5. The CDR3 loop spans 15 amino acids. Germline values: CDR1 MNHEY, CDR2 SMNVEV (reference sequence). CDR3: CASSLGQGANNEQFF. CDR3 DNA sequence: TGTGCCAGCAGTCTAGGACAGGGGGCGAACAATGAGCAGTTCTTC.

This chain joins TRBV6-5 and TRBJ2-5, with 8 bases aligning to TRBD1. Germline loops: CDR1 MNHEY, CDR2 SVGAGI. V shed 3 bases and J 4 bases; nucleotides not matched to a gene: 4. The CDR3 runs 14 residues. CDR3 loop: CASSYSGGLETQYF. DNA for the CDR3: TGTGCCAGCAGTTATTCAGGGGGCCTAGAGACCCAGTACTTC.

This chain joins TRBV27 and TRBJ1-1; TRBD1 aligns across 8 bases. Per germline, CDR1 MNHEY and CDR2 SMNVEV (reference sequence). The CDR3 has 14 amino acids. The trim removed 7 bases at V and 5 bases at J, leaving 9 bases unmatched. Here the CDR3 DNA reads TGTGCCAGCACCCCCGACAGGGGAGGAACTGAAGCTTTCTTT. Translated: CASTPDRGGTEAFF.

This clone was seen a single time. This chain connects TRBV2 to TRBJ2-6; TRBD1 matches 9 bases. The CDR3 has 16 amino acids. CDR1 is SNHLY, CDR2 FYNNEI, per germline. V dropped 8 bases and J dropped 0; count of bases not matched to a gene: 5. This CDR3 is CASRTGDGSGANVLTF. The CDR3 region has the DNA TGTGCCAGCCGGACAGGGGATGGCTCTGGGGCCAACGTCCTGACTTTC.

The chain uses TRBV4-1 and TRBJ1-1, with 8 bases aligning to TRBD1. V lost 0 bases to trimming and J lost 7 bases; unmatched junction nucleotides: 7. The CDR3 contains 15 residues. In germline, CDR1 is MGHRA, CDR2 YSYEKL. The CDR3 nucleotides read TGCGCCAGCAGCCAAGATTGGGCAGGGGGCAGTGAAGCTTTCTTT. Protein: CASSQDWAGGSEAFF.

With regard to this clone: The same CDR3 arises from other DNA sequences in this sample as well. The chain links TRBV4-1 to TRBJ2-7; 14 nucleotides align to TRBD2. Germline-derived CDR1 and CDR2 are MGHRA and YSYEKL. This CDR3 region has 15 residues. The V segment lost 4 bases and the J segment 3 bases; nucleotides outside the gene matches: 2. CDR3 sequence (DNA): TGCGCCAGCAGCCGAGGGACTAGCGGGAGCTACGAGCAGTACTTC. Amino acids: CASSRGTSGSYEQYF.

The chain employs TRBV19 and TRBJ1-2, with D hard to call. The CDR3 is made up of 17 amino acids. V shed 3 bases and J shed 2 bases, with 19 bases lying between them. Germline-derived CDR1 and CDR2 are LNHDA and SQIVND (reference sequence). The CDR3 loop reads CASSIVHSLDLNYGYTF. CDR3 DNA sequence: TGTGCCAGTAGTATCGTCCACTCTTTGGATCTCAACTATGGCTACACCTTC.

The chain links TRBV4-2 to TRBJ2-5, with TRBD1 matching over 10 bases. The J call may be wrong; the DNA end is better matched by TRBJ2-7. The CDR3 runs to 15 residues. In germline, CDR1 is LGHNA, CDR2 YNFKEQ. As DNA, the CDR3 is TGTGCCAGCAGCCCTACTGGGACAGGGGACTACGAGCAGTACTTC. Protein sequence: CASSPTGTGDYEQYF.

The rearrangement joins TRBV29-1 to TRBJ1-4, with 9 bases aligning to TRBD1. The CDR3 extends over 14 amino acids. After removal of 4 bases from V and 3 bases from J, the junction contained 3 bases not matched to a gene. The germline gives CDR1 SQVTM, CDR2 ANQGSEA. CDR3 in amino acids: CSVAQGAPNEKLFF. The CDR3 nucleotides are TGCAGCGTTGCACAGGGGGCACCTAATGAAAAACTGTTTTTT.

The chain links TRBV5-1 to TRBJ2-7, with TRBD2 matching 10 bases. Germline assignment: CDR1 SGHRS and CDR2 YFSETQ. The CDR3 is made up of 19 amino acids. V lost 0 bases to trimming and J lost 3 bases; unmatched junction nucleotides: 15. Here the CDR3 reads CASSLDPSGRSPELYEQYF. CDR3 coding DNA: TGCGCCAGCAGCTTGGATCCTAGCGGGAGATCACCGGAGCTCTACGAGCAGTACTTC. Combining the CDR3 with reference TRBV5-1 and TRBJ2-7 gives the whole variable domain KAGVTQTPRYLIKTRGQQVTLSCSPISGHRSVSWYQQTPGQGLQFLFEYFSETQRNKGNFPGRFSGRQFSNSRSEMNVSTLELGDSALYLCASSLDPSGRSPELYEQYFGPGTRLTVT.

The chain combines TRBV7-9 with TRBJ1-4, with TRBD1 as a possible D gene (6 bases). Germline V gene sequence: CDR1 SEHNR, CDR2 FQNEAQ (reference sequence). CDR3 length: 15 residues. Trimming shortened V by 1 base and J by 6 bases, and 12 bases separated the two germline ends. CDR3 residues: CASSLVQGYDEKLFF. The DNA of the CDR3 is TGTGCCAGCAGCTTAGTACAGGGCTACGATGAAAAACTGTTTTTT.

J is TRBJ1-4 and V is TRBV9, with a possible D match to TRBD1 (5 bases). V lost 0 bases, J lost 7 bases, and 13 bases lay in between. The length of the CDR3 is 15 residues. Germline CDR1 reads SGDLS; CDR2 reads YYNGEE. CDR3 bases: TGTGCCAGCAGCGTAGAGGGCAGGGAAGGTGAAAAACTGTTTTTT. Amino acid sequence: CASSVEGREGEKLFF.

CDR3 sequence: CATSGDFFNTEAFF. CDR3 sequence (DNA): TGTGCCACTAGTGGCGACTTTTTTAACACTGAAGCTTTCTTT. The rearrangement joins TRBV6-6 to TRBJ1-1, with D unclear. The CDR3 sequence is 14 residues long. Per the germline V gene, CDR1 is MNHNY and CDR2 is SVGAGI (reference sequence). Trimming cost V 10 bases and J 2 bases, with 17 bases left between them.

The chain uses TRBV15 and TRBJ2-5; tentative D call: TRBD1 (5 bases). This CDR3 is 16 amino acids long. V dropped 0 bases and J dropped 5 bases, with 16 bases sitting between them. Germline lookup yields CDR1 LNHNV and CDR2 YYDKDF (reference sequence). The CDR3 region is CATSRDWGDAEETQYF. The CDR3, as DNA: TGTGCCACCAGCAGAGATTGGGGCGACGCGGAGGAGACCCAGTACTTC.

The rearrangement links TRBV27 to TRBJ2-7, with D unclear. There are 15 residues in the CDR3. Per germline, CDR1 MNHEY and CDR2 SMNVEV (reference sequence). The V and J ends lost 2 bases and 4 bases respectively, with 15 bases between them. CDR3 residues: CASSLSVVGLYEQYF. CDR3 bases: TGTGCCAGCAGTTTAAGTGTTGTAGGGCTTTACGAGCAGTACTTC.